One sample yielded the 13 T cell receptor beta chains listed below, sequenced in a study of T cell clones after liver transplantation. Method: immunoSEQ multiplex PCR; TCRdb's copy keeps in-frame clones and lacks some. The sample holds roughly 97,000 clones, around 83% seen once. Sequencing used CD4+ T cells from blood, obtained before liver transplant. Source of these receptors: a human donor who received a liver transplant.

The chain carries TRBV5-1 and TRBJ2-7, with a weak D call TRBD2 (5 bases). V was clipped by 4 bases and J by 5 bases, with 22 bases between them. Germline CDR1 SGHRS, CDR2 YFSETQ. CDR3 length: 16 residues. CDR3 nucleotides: TGCGCCAGCAGCCCGGTGATTGGACTTTCCAAGAACGAGCAGTACTTC. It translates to CASSPVIGLSKNEQYF.

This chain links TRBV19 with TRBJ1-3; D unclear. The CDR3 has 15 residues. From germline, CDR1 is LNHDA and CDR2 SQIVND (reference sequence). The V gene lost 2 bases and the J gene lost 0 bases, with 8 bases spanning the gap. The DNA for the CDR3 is TGTGCCAGTAGTATAAAAGCGAGCTCTGGAAACACCATATATTTT. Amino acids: CASSIKASSGNTIYF.

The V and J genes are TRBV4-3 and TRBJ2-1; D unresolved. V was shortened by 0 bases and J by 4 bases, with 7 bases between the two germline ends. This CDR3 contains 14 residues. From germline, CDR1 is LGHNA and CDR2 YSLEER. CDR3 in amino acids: CASSQDFVYNEQFF. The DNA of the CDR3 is TGCGCCAGCAGCCAAGATTTCGTATACAATGAGCAGTTCTTC.

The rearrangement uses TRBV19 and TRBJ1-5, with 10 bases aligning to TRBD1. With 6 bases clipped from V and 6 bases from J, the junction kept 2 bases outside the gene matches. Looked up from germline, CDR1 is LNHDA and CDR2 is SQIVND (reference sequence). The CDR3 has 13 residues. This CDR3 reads CASRTGGVQPQHF. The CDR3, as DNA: TGTGCCAGTAGGACAGGGGGCGTTCAGCCCCAGCATTTT.

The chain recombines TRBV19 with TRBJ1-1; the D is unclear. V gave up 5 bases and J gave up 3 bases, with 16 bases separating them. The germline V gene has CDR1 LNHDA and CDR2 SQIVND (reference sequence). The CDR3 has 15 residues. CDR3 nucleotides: TGTGCCAGTAGTCCCTCCGTGGCGGTCTACACTGAAGCTTTCTTT. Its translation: CASSPSVAVYTEAFF.

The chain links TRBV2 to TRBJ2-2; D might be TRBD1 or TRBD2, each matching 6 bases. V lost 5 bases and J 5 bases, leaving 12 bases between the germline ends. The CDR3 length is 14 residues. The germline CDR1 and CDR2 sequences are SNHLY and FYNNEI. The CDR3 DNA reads TGTGCCAGCAGTAGGGGGGCAGGGACCGGGGAGCTGTTTTTT. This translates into CASSRGAGTGELFF.

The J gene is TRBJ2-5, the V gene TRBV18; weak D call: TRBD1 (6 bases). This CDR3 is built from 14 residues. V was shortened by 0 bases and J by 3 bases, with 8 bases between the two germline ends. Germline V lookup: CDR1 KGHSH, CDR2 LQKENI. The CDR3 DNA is TGTGCCAGCTCACCACCGACAGGCAAAGAGACCCAGTACTTC. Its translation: CASSPPTGKETQYF.

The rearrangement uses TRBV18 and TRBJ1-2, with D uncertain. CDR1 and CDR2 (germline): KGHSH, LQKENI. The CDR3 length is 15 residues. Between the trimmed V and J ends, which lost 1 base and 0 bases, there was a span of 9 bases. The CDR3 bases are TGTGCCAGCTCACCACAGGACCGGTCTAACTATGGCTACACCTTC. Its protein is CASSPQDRSNYGYTF.

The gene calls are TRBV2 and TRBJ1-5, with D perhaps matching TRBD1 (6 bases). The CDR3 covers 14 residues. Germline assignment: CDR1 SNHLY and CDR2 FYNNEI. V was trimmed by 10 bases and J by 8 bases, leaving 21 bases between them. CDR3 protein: CAISEGGPLEPQHF. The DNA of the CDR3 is TGTGCCATTTCTGAGGGGGGGCCCCTCGAGCCCCAGCATTTT.

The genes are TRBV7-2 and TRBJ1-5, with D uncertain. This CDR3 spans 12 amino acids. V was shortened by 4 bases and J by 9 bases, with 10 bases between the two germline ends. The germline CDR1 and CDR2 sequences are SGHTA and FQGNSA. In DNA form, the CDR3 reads TGTGCCAGCAGCTCGAGGATCGGGCCCCAGCATTTT. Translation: CASSSRIGPQHF.

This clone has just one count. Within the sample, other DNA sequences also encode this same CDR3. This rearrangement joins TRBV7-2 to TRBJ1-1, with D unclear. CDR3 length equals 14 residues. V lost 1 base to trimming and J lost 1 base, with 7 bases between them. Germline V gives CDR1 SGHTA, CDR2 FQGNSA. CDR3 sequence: CASSLGRTNTEAFF. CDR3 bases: TGTGCCAGCAGCTTAGGCCGCACGAACACTGAAGCTTTCTTT.

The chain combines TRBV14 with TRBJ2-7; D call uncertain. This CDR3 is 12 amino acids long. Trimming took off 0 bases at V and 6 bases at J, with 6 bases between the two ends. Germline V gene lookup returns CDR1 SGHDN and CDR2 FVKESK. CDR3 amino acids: CASSQDTVEQYF. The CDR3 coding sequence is TGTGCCAGCAGCCAAGACACCGTCGAGCAGTACTTC.

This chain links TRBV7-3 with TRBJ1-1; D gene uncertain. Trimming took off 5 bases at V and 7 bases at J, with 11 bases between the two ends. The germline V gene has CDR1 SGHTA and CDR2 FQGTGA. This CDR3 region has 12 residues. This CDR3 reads CASSEWSREAFF. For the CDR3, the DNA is TGTGCCAGCAGCGAATGGAGTCGTGAAGCTTTCTTT.